The 9 T cell receptor beta chains reported below all come from one sample, sequenced in a study of shared clonotypes between healthy human individuals. The naive CD8 subset, CD45RO-negative cells positively selected for CCR7, excluded terminally differentiated effector memory CD45RA+ cells. Libraries were prepared by immunoSEQ multiplex PCR; TCRdb keeps only in-frame clonotypes and omits some of them. The sample has 1.5 million to 2.5 million clones, less than 95% seen once. The sequenced material came from naive CD8+ T cells sorted from blood. The receptors were gathered from a man younger than 30 in good health.

The rearrangement uses TRBV13 and TRBJ1-1; D perhaps matches TRBD1 (6 bases). V gave up 5 bases and J gave up 2 bases, with 18 bases separating them. The CDR3 has 16 amino acids. Germline loops: CDR1 PRHDT, CDR2 FYEKMQ (reference sequence). CDR3 loop: CASSHQPGHSNTEAFF. CDR3 DNA: TGTGCCAGCAGCCATCAACCGGGACACTCAAACACTGAAGCTTTCTTT.

This clone was detected once. The chain couples TRBV6-5 to TRBJ2-7, with 10 bases lining up with TRBD1. The CDR3 sequence is 16 residues long. V trimming: 2 bases; J trimming: 7 bases; junction bases outside the gene matches: 11. The germline V gene encodes CDR1 MNHEY and CDR2 SVGAGI. CDR3 in DNA: TGTGCCAGCAGTTACCCGGGAGGACAGGGGGTGGTGGAGCAGTACTTC. Translated: CASSYPGGQGVVEQYF.

The chain uses TRBV6-6 and TRBJ1-1; D unresolved. V was clipped by 7 bases and J by 1 base, with 13 bases between them. Germline CDR1 MNHNY, CDR2 SVGAGI (reference sequence). This CDR3 is built from 14 residues. For the CDR3, the DNA is TGTGCCAGCAACCACCCCCTTGGGAACACTGAAGCTTTCTTT. Translated: CASNHPLGNTEAFF.

The CDR3 nucleotides read TGTGCCAGCACGCAGGACATTAACTATGGCTACACCTTC. This encodes CASTQDINYGYTF. The gene calls are TRBV11-2 and TRBJ1-2, with D perhaps matching TRBD1 (5 bases). This CDR3 contains 13 residues. V lost 7 bases and J 1 base, leaving 10 bases between the germline ends. The V gene's germline CDR1 is SGHAT and CDR2 FQNNGV. Variable domain in full (rest from reference TRBV11-2 and TRBJ1-2): EAGVAQSPRYKIIEKRQSVAFWCNPISGHATLYWYQQILGQGPKLLIQFQNNGVVDDSQLPKDRFSAERLKGVDSTLKIQPAKLEDSAVYLCASTQDINYGYTFGSGTRLTVV.

V gene TRBV16 combines with J gene TRBJ2-3; TRBD1 is a possible D gene (5 bases). The germline V and J ends were trimmed by 4 bases and 3 bases, with 14 bases remaining between them. Germline V gives CDR1 KGHSY, CDR2 FQNENV. CDR3 length: 15 residues. CDR3 nucleotides: TGTGCCAGCAGCCCCCAGGGCGAGAATACAGATACGCAGTATTTT. Encoded protein: CASSPQGENTDTQYF.

The genes are TRBV19 and TRBJ2-2, with TRBD2 matching over 7 bases. Unmatched junction bases numbered 1, after V lost 2 bases and J lost 1 base. The CDR3 covers 15 residues. Germline lookup yields CDR1 LNHDA and CDR2 SQIVND (reference sequence). CDR3 in DNA: TGTGCCAGTAGTATAATAGCGGGGAACACCGGGGAGCTGTTTTTT. Amino acids: CASSIIAGNTGELFF.

The chain joins TRBV28 to TRBJ1-2; 10 bases agree with TRBD1. Germline values: CDR1 MDHEN, CDR2 SYDVKM. J lost 8 bases, V lost 3 bases, and 9 bases had no gene match. There are 15 residues in the CDR3. CDR3 nucleotides: TGTGCCAGCAGTTTTACCCAGACAGGGGGCAACGGCTACACCTTC. The encoded protein is CASSFTQTGGNGYTF.

The chain uses TRBV11-2 and TRBJ2-2, with D uncertain. The CDR3 has 15 amino acids. Germline assignment: CDR1 SGHAT and CDR2 FQNNGV. V was cut by 1 base and J by 5 bases, with 11 bases left in between. CDR3 sequence: CASSLGSGRTGELFF. The CDR3 bases are TGTGCCAGCAGCTTAGGATCCGGGCGGACCGGGGAGCTGTTTTTT.

The chain has TRBV5-5 and TRBJ2-7; 7 nucleotides match TRBD2. This CDR3 comprises 17 residues. V was clipped by 1 base and J by 3 bases; unmatched bases: 13. Germline lookup yields CDR1 SGHKS and CDR2 YYEKEE (reference sequence). The CDR3 loop reads CASSLRLGEGSDYEQYF. CDR3 nucleotides: TGTGCCAGCAGCTTGCGCCTAGGGGAGGGATCGGACTACGAGCAGTACTTC.